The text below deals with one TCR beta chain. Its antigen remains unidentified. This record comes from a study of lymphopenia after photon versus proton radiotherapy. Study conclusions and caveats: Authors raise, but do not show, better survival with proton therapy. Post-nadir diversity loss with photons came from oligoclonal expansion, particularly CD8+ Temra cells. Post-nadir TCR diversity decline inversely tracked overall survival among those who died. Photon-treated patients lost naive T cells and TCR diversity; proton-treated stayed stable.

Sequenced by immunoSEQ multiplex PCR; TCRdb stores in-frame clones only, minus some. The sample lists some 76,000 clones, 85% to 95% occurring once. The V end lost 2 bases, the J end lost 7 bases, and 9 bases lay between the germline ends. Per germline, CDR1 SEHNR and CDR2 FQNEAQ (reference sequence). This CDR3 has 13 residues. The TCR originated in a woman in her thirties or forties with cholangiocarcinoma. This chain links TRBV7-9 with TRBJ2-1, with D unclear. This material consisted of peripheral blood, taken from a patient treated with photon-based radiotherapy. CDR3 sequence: CASSLLVINEQFF. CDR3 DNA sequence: TGTGCCAGCAGCTTATTAGTCATAAATGAGCAGTTCTTC.